What follows are 7 T cell receptor beta chains derived from one specimen sequenced in a study of CD8+CD57+ T cells in acquired aplastic anemia. All sequencing subjects had displayed CD8+CD57+ cell expansion on flow cytometry. CDR3 and TCR beta VDJ profiling relied on a genomic DNA template. TCRdb independently ran MiXCR on the reads; one entry per CDR3 protein. The repertoire holds approximately 470,000 distinct CDR3 sequences, with about a third as singletons. The material sequenced was sorted CD4+, CD8+, or CD8+CD57+ T cells (not recorded which) from PBMCs. These receptors originate from a human donor with aplastic anemia.

This clonotype was seen at least ten times. The chain recombines TRBV7-8 with TRBJ2-5; the D is unclear. The CDR3 is made up of 14 amino acids. Trimming took off 5 bases at V and 2 bases at J, with 12 bases between the two ends. Germline CDR1 SGHVS, CDR2 FQNEAQ. The CDR3 spells CASSARWLQETQYF. CDR3 sequence (DNA): TGTGCCAGCAGCGCCCGATGGTTACAAGAGACCCAGTACTTC.

This clonotype turned up a few times. The chain recombines TRBV2 with TRBJ1-5; D is unclear. V was clipped by 3 bases and J by 5 bases, with 11 bases between them. This CDR3 comprises 14 residues. The germline V gene encodes CDR1 SNHLY and CDR2 FYNNEI. The CDR3 DNA reads TGTGCCAGCAGTGACAGCCAGGACTATCAGCCCCAGCATTTT. Translated, it gives CASSDSQDYQPQHF.

The genes are TRBV3-1 and TRBJ1-1; D might be TRBD1 (6 bases). CDR3 length equals 14 residues. The germline gives CDR1 LGHDT, CDR2 YNNKEL (reference sequence). The V gene lost 5 bases and the J gene lost 3 bases, with 13 bases spanning the gap. The chain's CDR3 is CASSYTGSDTEAFF. As DNA, the CDR3 is TGTGCCAGCAGCTATACAGGGAGTGACACTGAAGCTTTCTTT.

The chain recombines TRBV30 with TRBJ2-5; 12 bases are a match to TRBD2. This CDR3 is 15 amino acids long. Germline V lookup: CDR1 GTSNPN, CDR2 SVGIG (reference sequence). The ends lost 5 bases at V and 5 bases at J; junction bases unmatched: 9. For the CDR3, the DNA is TGTGCCTGGTCTAGACTAGCGGGGGCCGTGGAGACCCAGTACTTC. This translates into CAWSRLAGAVETQYF.

The chain links TRBV10-3 to TRBJ1-6; D possibly corresponds to TRBD1 (6 bases). V was cut by 3 bases and J by 7 bases, with 13 bases left in between. The CDR3 loop spans 15 amino acids. CDR1 is ENHRY and CDR2 is SYGVKD in the germline V gene. The CDR3 loop is CAISDERGGNSPLHF. CDR3 DNA: TGTGCCATCAGTGACGAGAGGGGGGGCAATTCACCCCTCCACTTT.

This chain links TRBV20-1 with TRBJ2-1, with D unclear. V gave up 1 base and J gave up 5 bases, with 18 bases separating them. The germline CDR1 and CDR2 sequences are DFQATT and SNEGSKA (reference sequence). This CDR3 is 16 amino acids long. The chain's CDR3 is CSARASSAELNNEQFF. Written as DNA, the CDR3 is TGCAGTGCTAGAGCCAGTTCTGCGGAACTAAACAATGAGCAGTTCTTC.

The gene calls are TRBV25-1 and TRBJ2-5; D perhaps matches TRBD1 (6 bases). The V gene's germline CDR1 is MGHDK and CDR2 SYGVNS. V lost 1 base and J 1 base, leaving 13 bases between the germline ends. This CDR3 region has 16 residues. CDR3 sequence (DNA): TGTGCCAGCAGTGAATGGGCCCCGGACAGCCAAGAGACCCAGTACTTC. Its translation is CASSEWAPDSQETQYF.